A single sample is the source of the 19 T cell receptor beta chains below, sequenced in a study of shared clonotypes between healthy human individuals. Assay: immunoSEQ multiplex PCR; the TCRdb copy retains only in-frame clones and omits some. The sample gives 1,100,000 or so clones, approximately 80% of which show up once; about 0.52% is in the top ten. What was sequenced was memory CD4+ T cells from PBMCs. Subset in this sample: CD45RA-negative fraction. The receptor set was obtained from a man aged 18 to 29 in good health. Some clones in this sample may be carry-over from other donors' samples.

This clone occurred a few times. V and J are TRBV7-2 and TRBJ2-5; either TRBD1 or TRBD2 may supply D (5 bases each). Near its end, the DNA agrees better with TRBJ2-7, so the J call may be wrong. Germline V gives CDR1 SGHTA, CDR2 FQGNSA. The CDR3 spans 14 residues. CDR3 in DNA: TGTGCCAGCAGTAAAGAGGGGCAGCGCTACGAGCAGTACTTC. Translation: CASSKEGQRYEQYF.

The rearrangement uses TRBV28 and TRBJ1-4, with 9 positions matching TRBD1. The CDR3 has 15 amino acids. Germline-derived CDR1 and CDR2 are MDHEN and SYDVKM. The V gene end was trimmed by 5 bases and the J gene end by 5 bases; junction bases not matched to a gene: 6. The CDR3 spells CASSTLDRGNEKLFF. In nucleotides, the CDR3 is TGTGCCAGCAGTACTTTGGACAGGGGAAATGAAAAACTGTTTTTT.

The chain uses TRBV4-2 and TRBJ2-7, with 9 nucleotides matching TRBD2. J was trimmed by 2 bases and V by 3 bases; bases with no gene match: 5. The CDR3 is 15 amino acids. Per the germline V gene, CDR1 is LGHNA and CDR2 is YNFKEQ. The CDR3 sequence is CASSHAGLATYEQYF. CDR3 nucleotide sequence: TGTGCCAGCAGCCACGCGGGACTAGCAACCTACGAGCAGTACTTC.

The genes are TRBV28 and TRBJ2-5; D may be TRBD2 (5 bases). The germline V gene has CDR1 MDHEN and CDR2 SYDVKM. V lost 4 bases and J 6 bases, leaving 18 bases between the germline ends. The CDR3 has 15 amino acids. CDR3 region: CASSSNGIRLKTQYF. CDR3 nucleotides: TGTGCCAGCAGTTCGAACGGGATCCGTCTGAAGACCCAGTACTTC.

In its sample, this clone was seen once. The rearrangement links TRBV2 to TRBJ2-1, with TRBD2 as a possible D gene (5 bases). This CDR3 comprises 14 residues. Germline assignment: CDR1 SNHLY and CDR2 FYNNEI. V was shortened by 8 bases and J by 10 bases, with 21 bases between the two germline ends. CDR3 coding DNA: TGTGCCAGCCATTTTCTAACAGTTTCGGGGGAGCAGTTCTTC. Encoded protein: CASHFLTVSGEQFF.

This sequence joins TRBV5-6 and TRBJ2-1; TRBD2 matches 10 bases. CDR1 SGHDT and CDR2 YYEEEE come from the germline V gene. The CDR3 length is 16 residues. The V segment lost 4 bases and the J segment 6 bases; nucleotides outside the gene matches: 10. The CDR3 DNA reads TGTGCCAGCAGCCCCAATAGCGGGAGGTTCGGCAATGAGCAGTTCTTC. It specifies CASSPNSGRFGNEQFF.

This clone appeared a few times. This chain links TRBV10-2 with TRBJ2-5; possible D gene TRBD2, 6 bases. Germline V gene lookup returns CDR1 WSHSY and CDR2 SAAADI. The CDR3 length is 15 residues. V shed 7 bases and J shed 1 base, with 16 bases lying between them. The CDR3 coding sequence is TGCGCCAGCACCCCTGGGGGGTTTTCCCAAGAGACCCAGTACTTC. This codes for CASTPGGFSQETQYF.

The DNA for the CDR3 is TGCGCCAGCAGCCAAGAGACGGGACCCTTCACAGATACGCAGTATTTT. Translated: CASSQETGPFTDTQYF. V is TRBV4-3 and J is TRBJ2-3; D may match TRBD1 or TRBD2 (5 bases each). The CDR3 contains 16 residues. Trimming pared 0 bases from V and 2 bases from J, leaving 12 bases between. The germline gives CDR1 LGHNA, CDR2 YSLEER.

This clone was seen only a few times. This sample also contains other DNA sequences that code for the same CDR3. The rearrangement joins TRBV5-1 to TRBJ2-1; 8 bases match TRBD2. In germline, CDR1 is SGHRS, CDR2 YFSETQ. There are 15 residues in the CDR3. Germline trimming cut 2 bases from V and 0 bases from J; bases unmatched to any gene: 1. The CDR3 bases are TGCGCCAGCAGCTTCCTAGCGGGCTCCTACAATGAGCAGTTCTTC. Translation gives CASSFLAGSYNEQFF.

The chain joins TRBV7-9 to TRBJ1-4; no clear D gene. The germline gives CDR1 SEHNR, CDR2 FQNEAQ (reference sequence). The CDR3 has 13 amino acids. Trimming removed 0 bases from V and 10 bases from J, with 9 bases in between. The DNA of the CDR3 is TGTGCCAGCAGCTTAGCCTCTGATGGAAAACTGTTTTTT. Translation: CASSLASDGKLFF.

V gene TRBV11-2 combines with J gene TRBJ1-1; D remains ambiguous. Germline assignment: CDR1 SGHAT and CDR2 FQNNGV. Trimming left V 1 base short and J 1 base short, with 7 bases between. CDR3 length: 14 residues. The CDR3 sequence: CASSLALGNTEAFF. CDR3 DNA sequence: TGTGCCAGCAGCTTAGCTCTCGGGAACACTGAAGCTTTCTTT.

This clone was detected only once. V is TRBV28 and J is TRBJ1-1, with D unclear. This CDR3 contains 13 residues. The V end lost 8 bases, the J end lost 0 bases, and 10 bases lay between the germline ends. CDR1 is MDHEN and CDR2 is SYDVKM in the germline V gene. The CDR3, as DNA: TGTGCCAGCGGGCCCCCCATGAACACTGAAGCTTTCTTT. This encodes CASGPPMNTEAFF.

This rearrangement joins TRBV18 to TRBJ1-1; D is uncertain. Trimming removed 5 bases at V and 0 bases at J, with 16 bases between. CDR1 is KGHSH and CDR2 is LQKENI in the germline V gene. The CDR3 loop spans 16 amino acids. CDR3 DNA: TGTGCCAGCTCAGGCTCCAGCCAAATCATGAACACTGAAGCTTTCTTT. Translation gives CASSGSSQIMNTEAFF. The entire variable domain, with the rest obtained from reference TRBV18 and TRBJ1-1, is as follows: NAGVMQNPRHLVRRRGQEARLRCSPMKGHSHVYWYRQLPEEGLKFMVYLQKENIIDESGMPKERFSAEFPKEGPSILRIQQVVRGDSAAYFCASSGSSQIMNTEAFFGQGTRLTVV.

V is TRBV4-2 and J is TRBJ2-5, with TRBD1 identical over 7 bases. The CDR3 is 15 amino acids. The V segment lost 2 bases and the J segment 1 base; nucleotides outside the gene matches: 4. Germline CDR1 reads LGHNA; CDR2 reads YNFKEQ. In nucleotides, the CDR3 is TGTGCCAGCAGCCAACAAGACAGGGTCCAAGAGACCCAGTACTTC. This translates into CASSQQDRVQETQYF.

The CDR3: CASHSRRGGLYEQYF. The CDR3 DNA reads TGTGCCAGCCATTCACGAAGGGGGGGCCTCTACGAGCAGTACTTC. This chain connects TRBV27 to TRBJ2-7, with a possible D match to TRBD2 (7 bases). The germline gives CDR1 MNHEY, CDR2 SMNVEV (reference sequence). Trimming removed 8 bases from V and 3 bases from J, with 20 bases in between. The CDR3 has 15 residues.

The genes are TRBV9 and TRBJ2-7; D is perhaps TRBD2 (6 bases). CDR1 SGDLS and CDR2 YYNGEE come from the germline V gene. The V and J ends lost 0 bases and 2 bases respectively, with 21 bases between them. The CDR3 extends over 18 amino acids. CDR3 DNA sequence: TGTGCCAGCAGCGTAGATTTGAGTGGTGGCGGGACCGCCTACGAGCAGTACTTC. This translates into CASSVDLSGGGTAYEQYF.

The genes are TRBV6-1 and TRBJ2-7, with TRBD2 matching 7 bases. The V gene's germline CDR1 is MNHNS and CDR2 SASEGT. The J segment lost 2 bases and the V segment lost 5 bases, leaving 9 bases of the junction unmatched. This CDR3 comprises 15 residues. The CDR3 reads CASSQAGVLTYEQYF. The CDR3 DNA reads TGTGCCAGCAGTCAGGCGGGAGTCCTCACCTACGAGCAGTACTTC.

The chain employs TRBV7-9 and TRBJ2-3, with D uncertain. The CDR3 consists of 13 residues. V was shortened by 8 bases and J by 4 bases, with 13 bases between the two germline ends. CDR1 is SEHNR and CDR2 is FQNEAQ in the germline V gene (reference sequence). Written as DNA, the CDR3 is TGTGCCAGCGGCCCTACGGTGGCAGATACGCAGTATTTT. Encoded protein: CASGPTVADTQYF.

About this clone: At the DNA level, this CDR3 is encoded by other sequences in the same sample as well. This sequence joins TRBV2 and TRBJ1-5, with unresolved D. The CDR3 consists of 12 residues. Germline V CDR1 and CDR2: SNHLY, FYNNEI. Trimming took 8 bases from V and 4 from J, leaving 9 bases between them. The CDR3 DNA follows: TGTGCCAGCTCCCGACCTAATCAGCCCCAGCATTTT. It specifies CASSRPNQPQHF.